Following are 22 T cell receptor beta chains from one sample sequenced in a study of T-cell reconstitution after alpha-beta-depleted transplantation in children. TCRbeta library preparation incorporated unique molecular identifiers. TCRdb reanalysed the PCR reads using MiXCR and keeps one entry per CDR3 protein. The data contain some 520,000 distinct CDR3 sequences, over 25% of them seen just once; the ten biggest clones take up 2% to 3%. The sample in question was PBMCs from the stem cell graft donor, obtained from the stem cell graft. The receptors were gathered from a human donor who donated a stem cell graft to a child with aplastic anemia.

This rearrangement joins TRBV15 to TRBJ2-7, with unresolved D. CDR1 and CDR2 (germline): LNHNV, YYDKDF (reference sequence). V was cut by 0 bases and J by 4 bases, with 7 bases left in between. The CDR3 is 13 amino acids. The CDR3 bases are TGTGCCACCAGCAGAGATTTGGTGTACGAGCAGTACTTC. Translating it yields CATSRDLVYEQYF.

This clonotype was detected a few times. The rearrangement uses TRBV7-2 and TRBJ2-5; D may match TRBD1 or TRBD2 (5 bases each). Trimming took 8 bases from V and 1 from J, leaving 20 bases between them. The CDR3 runs to 16 residues. The germline V gene encodes CDR1 SGHTA and CDR2 FQGNSA. The DNA of the CDR3 is TGTGCCAGCTCGGAGAGTTCCGGGACCGCCCAAGAGACCCAGTACTTC. Amino acids: CASSESSGTAQETQYF.

A few counts support this clonotype. The chain has TRBV9 and TRBJ2-5; D perhaps matches TRBD2 (6 bases). Germline CDR1 and CDR2: SGDLS and YYNGEE. The V gene lost 3 bases and the J gene lost 1 base, with 16 bases spanning the gap. CDR3 size: 16 residues. For the CDR3, the DNA is TGTGCCAGCAGCGCCCTCGGGAGAGCAATCCAAGAGACCCAGTACTTC. This encodes CASSALGRAIQETQYF.

This clonotype has just a few counts. This chain uses TRBV20-1 with TRBJ2-2; D is possibly TRBD2 (5 bases). CDR1 and CDR2 (germline): DFQATT, SNEGSKA (reference sequence). The CDR3 contains 13 residues. Deletions cut 5 bases from V and 4 bases from J, with 11 bases between. CDR3 coding DNA: TGCAGTGCTTCGTCGGCGGGCACCGGGGAGCTGTTTTTT. Translation: CSASSAGTGELFF.

This clonotype was found a few times. The chain links TRBV29-1 to TRBJ2-7; 14 bases align to TRBD2. Per germline, CDR1 SQVTM and CDR2 ANQGSEA. V was clipped by 6 bases and J by 6 bases; unmatched bases: 4. There are 13 residues in the CDR3. CDR3 residues: CSVGTSGSSEQYF. For the CDR3, the DNA is TGCAGCGTAGGGACTAGCGGGAGTAGCGAGCAGTACTTC.

CDR3 nucleotides: TGCAGTGCTAGAGACGACTCGAGGCTCAGCTCCTACGAGCAGTACTTC. Translating gives CSARDDSRLSSYEQYF. The chain employs TRBV20-1 and TRBJ2-7; D is unresolved. V lost 0 bases to trimming and J lost 0 bases, with 15 bases between them. The CDR3 covers 16 residues. Germline-derived CDR1 and CDR2 are DFQATT and SNEGSKA (reference sequence).

This clonotype has only a few counts. This chain connects TRBV5-6 to TRBJ2-1; D is undetermined. The CDR3 length is 13 residues. CDR1 SGHDT and CDR2 YYEEEE come from the germline V gene. The V end lost 5 bases, the J end lost 8 bases, and 14 bases lay between the germline ends. The CDR3 region has the DNA TGTGCCAGCAGTGACGAGAGGAGCGATGAGCAGTTCTTC. Its protein product is CASSDERSDEQFF.

The chain employs TRBV27 and TRBJ2-3, with D hard to call. The CDR3 contains 15 residues. Trimming shortened V by 4 bases and J by 6 bases, and 17 bases separated the two germline ends. Germline CDR1 and CDR2: MNHEY and SMNVEV (reference sequence). This chain's CDR3 is CASSSVVQAGDTQYF. CDR3 sequence (DNA): TGTGCCAGCAGTTCCGTCGTGCAAGCCGGGGATACGCAGTATTTT.

A few counts support this clonotype. The chain links TRBV6-2 or TRBV6-3 to TRBJ2-1; D might be TRBD1 or TRBD2, each matching 5 bases. Per germline, CDR1 MNHEY and CDR2 SVGEGT. The ends were cut back, 1 base at V and 4 bases at J, with 17 bases in the middle. This CDR3 is 17 amino acids long. CDR3 sequence: CASSYFVGTQIYNEQFF. In DNA form, the CDR3 reads TGTGCCAGCAGTTACTTCGTGGGGACCCAGATATACAATGAGCAGTTCTTC.

The chain carries TRBV4-3 and TRBJ2-1; TRBD2 matches 7 bases. With V trimmed by 0 bases and J by 8 bases, 10 bases remained unmatched. The V gene's germline CDR1 is LGHNA and CDR2 YSLEER. The CDR3 is made up of 16 amino acids. Here the CDR3 DNA reads TGCGCCAGCAGCCAAGAACTAGCGACGAGGTGGGATGAGCAGTTCTTC. Translating it yields CASSQELATRWDEQFF.

This clonotype has a handful of counts. V gene TRBV30 combines with J gene TRBJ2-7, with 8 bases identical to TRBD1. CDR1 and CDR2 (germline): GTSNPN, SVGIG (reference sequence). V lost 4 bases and J lost 0; bases outside the gene matches: 2. The CDR3 runs 13 residues. CDR3: CAWKDRASYEQYF. The CDR3 DNA is TGTGCCTGGAAGGACAGGGCCTCCTACGAGCAGTACTTC.

The sample holds a few counts of this clonotype. The V and J genes are TRBV6-1 and TRBJ2-7, with D possibly being TRBD1 (6 bases). The CDR3 covers 13 residues. The germline CDR1 and CDR2 sequences are MNHNS and SASEGT. V dropped 7 bases and J dropped 2 bases, with 12 bases sitting between them. For the CDR3, the DNA is TGTGCCAGCACCCAGGGGACAACCTACGAGCAGTACGTC. Its protein product is CASTQGTTYEQYV.

The chain joins TRBV4-2 to TRBJ1-5, with 8 bases that match TRBD1. Germline V CDR1 and CDR2: LGHNA, YNFKEQ. Trimming at V came to 4 bases and at J to 2 bases, leaving 7 bases not matched to a gene. The CDR3 has 16 amino acids. CDR3 amino acids: CASSPPSGQGNQPQHF. The DNA for the CDR3 is TGTGCCAGCAGCCCCCCTTCGGGACAGGGCAATCAGCCCCAGCATTTT.

The chain links TRBV29-1 to TRBJ1-1, with 10 bases identical to TRBD1. Germline CDR1 reads SQVTM; CDR2 reads ANQGSEA. This CDR3 spans 16 amino acids. J was trimmed by 3 bases and V by 6 bases; bases with no gene match: 13. CDR3 sequence reads: CSVNIVGQGRDTEAFF. As DNA, the CDR3 is TGCAGCGTCAACATCGTGGGACAGGGGAGGGACACTGAAGCTTTCTTT. The full variable domain, rest sourced from reference TRBV29-1 and TRBJ1-1, is SAVISQKPSRDICQRGTSLTIQCQVDSQVTMMFWYRQQPGQSLTLIATANQGSEATYESGFVIDKFPISRPNLTFSTLTVSNMSPEDSSIYLCSVNIVGQGRDTEAFFGQGTRLTVV.

There are a few counts of this clonotype. V usage is TRBV28 and J usage is TRBJ1-1; no definite D call. Trimming shortened V by 5 bases and J by 4 bases, and 5 bases separated the two germline ends. Germline CDR1 reads MDHEN; CDR2 reads SYDVKM. The CDR3 sequence is 11 residues long. CDR3 DNA sequence: TGTGCCAGCAGTAGAAGCACTGAAGCTTTCTTT. Residues: CASSRSTEAFF.

This clonotype was observed a handful of times. V and J are TRBV29-1 and TRBJ2-3, with 15 nucleotides matching TRBD2. Germline CDR1 SQVTM, CDR2 ANQGSEA. CDR3 length: 16 residues. V lost 4 bases, J lost 5 bases, and 7 bases stayed unmatched. The CDR3 DNA reads as TGCAGCGTTGGGGGGACTAGCGGGAGGATGGAAGATACGCAGTATTTT. Protein: CSVGGTSGRMEDTQYF.

The rearrangement links TRBV5-6 to TRBJ2-7, with D uncertain. This CDR3 comprises 13 residues. In germline, CDR1 is SGHDT, CDR2 YYEEEE. V was pared by 2 bases and J by 0 bases, with 6 bases between. The chain's CDR3 is CASSFTDSYEQYV. The CDR3, as DNA: TGTGCCAGCAGCTTTACCGACTCCTACGAGCAGTACGTC.

The chain employs TRBV29-1 and TRBJ2-2, with D unclear. Per germline, CDR1 SQVTM and CDR2 ANQGSEA. The V gene lost 4 bases and the J gene lost 0 bases, with 6 bases spanning the gap. The length of the CDR3 is 13 residues. CDR3: CSVAKSNTGELFF. CDR3 nucleotide sequence: TGCAGCGTTGCCAAGTCGAACACCGGGGAGCTGTTTTTT.

This chain links TRBV6-1 with TRBJ2-7; 8 bases are shared with TRBD1. Germline V gene lookup returns CDR1 MNHNS and CDR2 SASEGT. The CDR3 runs 14 residues. J was trimmed by 6 bases and V by 3 bases; bases with no gene match: 7. Written as DNA, the CDR3 is TGTGCCAGCAGTGATTGGACAGGGCAATTCGAGCAGTACTTC. It specifies CASSDWTGQFEQYF.

This clonotype was picked up a small number of times. The chain joins TRBV7-3 to TRBJ1-2, with 7 bases identical to TRBD1. This CDR3 is 13 amino acids long. Germline lookup yields CDR1 SGHTA and CDR2 FQGTGA. V lost 6 bases and J lost 4; bases outside the gene matches: 5. In nucleotides, the CDR3 is TGTGCCAGCAGTAAAACAGGGGCCTATGGCTACACCTTC. Protein product: CASSKTGAYGYTF.

The table lists this clonotype with a few counts. V and J are TRBV28 and TRBJ2-1; unclear D gene. CDR3 length: 13 amino acids. Germline-derived CDR1 and CDR2 are MDHEN and SYDVKM. V was shortened by 8 bases and J by 4 bases, with 12 bases between the two germline ends. This CDR3 is CASGLGFYNEQFF. CDR3 DNA: TGTGCCAGCGGGCTGGGGTTTTACAATGAGCAGTTCTTC. Combining the CDR3 with reference TRBV28 and TRBJ2-1 gives the whole variable domain DVKVTQSSRYLVKRTGEKVFLECVQDMDHENMFWYRQDPGLGLRLIYFSYDVKMKEKGDIPEGYSVSREKKERFSLILESASTNQTSMYLCASGLGFYNEQFFGPGTRLTVL.

The CDR3 DNA sequence: TGTGCCAGTAGGGATACACCGGGAGATACGCAGTATTTT. Translation gives CASRDTPGDTQYF. V and J are TRBV19 and TRBJ2-3; D gene ambiguous. From germline, CDR1 is LNHDA and CDR2 SQIVND (reference sequence). This CDR3 has 13 residues. V lost 6 bases and J lost 5, with 12 bases in between. The variable domain in full, with the rest retrieved from reference TRBV19 and TRBJ2-3, is DGGITQSPKYLFRKEGQNVTLSCEQNLNHDAMYWYRQDPGQGLRLIYYSQIVNDFQKGDIAEGYSVSREKKESFPLTVTSAQKNPTAFYLCASRDTPGDTQYFGPGTRLTVL.